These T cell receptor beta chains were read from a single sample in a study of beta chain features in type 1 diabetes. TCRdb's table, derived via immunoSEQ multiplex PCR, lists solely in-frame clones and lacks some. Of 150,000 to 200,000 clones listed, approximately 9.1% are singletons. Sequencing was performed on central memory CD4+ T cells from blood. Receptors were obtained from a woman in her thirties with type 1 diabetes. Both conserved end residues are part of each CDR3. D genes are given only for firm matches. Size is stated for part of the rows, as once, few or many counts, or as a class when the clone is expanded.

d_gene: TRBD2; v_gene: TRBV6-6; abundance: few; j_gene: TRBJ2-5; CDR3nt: TGTGCCAGCAGCCTTCGGACTAGCGGGAGAGGGACCCAGTACTTC; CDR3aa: CASSLRTSGRGTQYF
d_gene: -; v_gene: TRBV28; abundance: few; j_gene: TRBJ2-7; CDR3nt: TGTGCCAGCAGTTCCCCAACGGGAGTCGAGCAGTACTTC; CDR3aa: CASSSPTGVEQYF
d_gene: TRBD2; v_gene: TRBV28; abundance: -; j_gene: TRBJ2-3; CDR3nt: TGTGCCAGCAGTTCCCCCCCGACTAGCGGGGCGGGAGATACGCAGTATTTT; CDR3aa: CASSSPPTSGAGDTQYF
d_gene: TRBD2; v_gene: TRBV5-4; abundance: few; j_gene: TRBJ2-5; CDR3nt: TGTGCCAGCAGCTTGGCGATTAGCGGGACGGTCGGGGAGACCCAGTACTTC; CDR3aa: CASSLAISGTVGETQYF
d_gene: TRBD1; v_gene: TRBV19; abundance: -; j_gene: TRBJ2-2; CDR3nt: TGTGCCAGTAACAGGGGCACCGGGGAGCTGTTTTTT; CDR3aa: CASNRGTGELFF
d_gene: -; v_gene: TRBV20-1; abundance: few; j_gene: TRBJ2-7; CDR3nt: TGCAGTGTTCAGAGGGTTAACGAGCAGTACTTC; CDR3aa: CSVQRVNEQYF
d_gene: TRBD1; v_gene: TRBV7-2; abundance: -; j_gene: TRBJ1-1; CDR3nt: TGTGCCACCAGGGAGACAGGGGGAAACACTGAAGCTTTCTTT; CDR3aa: CATRETGGNTEAFF
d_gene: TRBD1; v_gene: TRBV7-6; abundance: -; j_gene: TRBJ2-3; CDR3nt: TGTGCCAGCAGCTTGGGACAGAACACAGATACGCAGTATTTT; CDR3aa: CASSLGQNTDTQYF
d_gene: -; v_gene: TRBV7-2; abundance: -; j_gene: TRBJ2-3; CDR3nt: TGTGCCAGTCGGAAGGCGGGGCCAGTTCCCACAGATACGCAGTATTTT; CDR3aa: CASRKAGPVPTDTQYF
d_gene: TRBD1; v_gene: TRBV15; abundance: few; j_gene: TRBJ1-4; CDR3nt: TGTGCCACCAGCAGAGGACAGGGTCCTAATGAAAAACTGTTTTTT; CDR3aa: CATSRGQGPNEKLFF
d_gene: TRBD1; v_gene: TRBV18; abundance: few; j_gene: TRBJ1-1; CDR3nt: TGTGCCAGCTCTATGGACAGGGTAGGGACTGAAGCTTTCTTT; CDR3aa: CASSMDRVGTEAFF
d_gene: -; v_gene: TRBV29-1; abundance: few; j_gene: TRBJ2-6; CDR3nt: TGCAGCGTTGGGGGGGTAGCTGGGGCCAACGTCCTGACTTTC; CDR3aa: CSVGGVAGANVLTF
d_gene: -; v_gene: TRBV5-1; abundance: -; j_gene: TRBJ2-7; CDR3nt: TGCGCCAGCAGCTTGGCCTTCGACGAGCAGTACTTC; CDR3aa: CASSLAFDEQYF
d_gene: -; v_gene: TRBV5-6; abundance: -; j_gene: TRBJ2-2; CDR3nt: TGTGCCAGCAGCTTGGCCGGGAGCACCGGGGAGCTGTTTTTT; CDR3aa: CASSLAGSTGELFF
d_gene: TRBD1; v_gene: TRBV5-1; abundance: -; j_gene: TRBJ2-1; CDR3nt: TGCGCCAGCAGCTCGGAGGGGGACAGGCACAATGAGCAGTTCTTC; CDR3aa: CASSSEGDRHNEQFF
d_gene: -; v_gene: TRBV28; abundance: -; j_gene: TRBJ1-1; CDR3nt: TGTGCCAGCAGTTTAATACAGGAGAACACTGAAGCTTTCTTT; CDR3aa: CASSLIQENTEAFF
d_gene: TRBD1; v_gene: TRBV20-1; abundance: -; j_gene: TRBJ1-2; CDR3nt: TGCAGTGCCAACAGGGGCGAGGGCTACACCTTC; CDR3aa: CSANRGEGYTF
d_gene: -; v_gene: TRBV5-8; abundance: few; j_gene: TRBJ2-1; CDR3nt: TGTGCCAGCATTACCTTGGCGGACGGGAACAATGAGCAGTTCTTC; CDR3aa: CASITLADGNNEQFF
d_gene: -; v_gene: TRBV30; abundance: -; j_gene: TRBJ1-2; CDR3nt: TGTGCCTGGACACAAGGACAGCGTGGCTACACCTTC; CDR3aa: CAWTQGQRGYTF
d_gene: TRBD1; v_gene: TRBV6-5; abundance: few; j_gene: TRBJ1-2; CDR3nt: TGTGCCAGCAGTCCTACAGGGGGAGGGTATGGCTACACCTTC; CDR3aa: CASSPTGGGYGYTF
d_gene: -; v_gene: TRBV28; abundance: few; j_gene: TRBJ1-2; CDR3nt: TGTGCCAGCAGAGCACGCGGGGGTCGTAACTATGGCTACACCTTC; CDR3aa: CASRARGGRNYGYTF
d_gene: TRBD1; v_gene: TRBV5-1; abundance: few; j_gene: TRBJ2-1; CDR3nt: TGCGCCAGCAGCTTGCAGGGGGACAGTTCCTACAATGAGCAGTTCTTC; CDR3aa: CASSLQGDSSYNEQFF
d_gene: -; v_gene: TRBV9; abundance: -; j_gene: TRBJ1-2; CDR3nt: TGTGCCAGCAGCCCGGACGGACTCTATGGCTACACCTTC; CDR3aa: CASSPDGLYGYTF
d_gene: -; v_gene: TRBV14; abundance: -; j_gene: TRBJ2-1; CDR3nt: TGTGCCAGCAGCCAAATAAACAATGAGCAGTTCTTC; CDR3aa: CASSQINNEQFF
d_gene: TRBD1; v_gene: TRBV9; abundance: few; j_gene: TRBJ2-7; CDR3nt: TGTGCCAGCAGCGGGGGGACAGGGGGCTACGAGCAGTACTTC; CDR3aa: CASSGGTGGYEQYF
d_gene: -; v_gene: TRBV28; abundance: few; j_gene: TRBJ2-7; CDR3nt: TGTGCCAGCAGTTTGTTGCCGGACGAGCAGTACTTC; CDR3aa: CASSLLPDEQYF
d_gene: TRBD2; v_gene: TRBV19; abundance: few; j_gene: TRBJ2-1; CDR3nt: TGTGCCAGTAAAACTAGCGAGAACTACAATGAGCAGTTCTTC; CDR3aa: CASKTSENYNEQFF
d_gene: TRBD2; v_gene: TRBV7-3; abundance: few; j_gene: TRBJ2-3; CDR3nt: TGTGCCAGCAGCTTAGGCGGGAGCTATACGCAGTATTTT; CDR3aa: CASSLGGSYTQYF
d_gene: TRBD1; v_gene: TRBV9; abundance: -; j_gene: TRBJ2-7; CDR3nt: TGTGCCAGCAGCCCCAGCTGGGACAGCCTCTACGAGCAGTACTTC; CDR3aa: CASSPSWDSLYEQYF
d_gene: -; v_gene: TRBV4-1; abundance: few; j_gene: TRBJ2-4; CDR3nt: TGCGCCAGCAGCCAAGATGAGGGAGCAGGAAACATTCAGTACTTC; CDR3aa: CASSQDEGAGNIQYF
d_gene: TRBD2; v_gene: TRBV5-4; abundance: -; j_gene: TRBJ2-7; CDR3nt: TGTGCCAGCAGCCTCGGGGGGGAGGCCATCTACGAGCAGTACTTC; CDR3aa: CASSLGGEAIYEQYF
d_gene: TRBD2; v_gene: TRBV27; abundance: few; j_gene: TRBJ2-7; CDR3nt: TGTGCCAGCAGTCCAACCGGGACTAGCGGGAGTTTGCCTAACTCCTACGAGCAGTACTTC; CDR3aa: CASSPTGTSGSLPNSYEQYF
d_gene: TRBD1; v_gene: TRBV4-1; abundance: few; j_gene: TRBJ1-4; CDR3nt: TGCGCCAGCAGCCAAGGACAGGGGCCCGACATTAATGAAAAACTGTTTTTT; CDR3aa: CASSQGQGPDINEKLFF
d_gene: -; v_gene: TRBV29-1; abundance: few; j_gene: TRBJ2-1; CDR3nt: TGCAGCGTTGAAGGGGATGCAGGGGATGAGCAGTTCTTC; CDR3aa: CSVEGDAGDEQFF
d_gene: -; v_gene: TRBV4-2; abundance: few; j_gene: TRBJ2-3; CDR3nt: TGTGCCAGCAGCCCTGAATGGGCTAGCAGACACACAGATACGCAGTATTTT; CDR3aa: CASSPEWASRHTDTQYF
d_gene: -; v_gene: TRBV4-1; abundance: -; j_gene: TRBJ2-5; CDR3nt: TGCGCCAGCAGCCAAGGTTCACTACCAGGGGGGGAGACCCAGTACTTC; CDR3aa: CASSQGSLPGGETQYF
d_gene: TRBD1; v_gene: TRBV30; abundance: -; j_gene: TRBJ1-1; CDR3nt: TGTGCCTGGGAACAGGGGAAAGCTTTCTTT; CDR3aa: CAWEQGKAFF
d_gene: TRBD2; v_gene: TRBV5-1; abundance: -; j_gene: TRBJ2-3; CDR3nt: TGCGCCAGCAGCCAACGACTAGCGGAACCCGATACGCAGTATTTT; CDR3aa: CASSQRLAEPDTQYF
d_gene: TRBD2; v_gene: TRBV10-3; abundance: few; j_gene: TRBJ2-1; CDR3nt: TGTGCCATCAGTGAGGGGCTAGCGGGAGGGCCGGCCAATGAGCAGTTCTTC; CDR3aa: CAISEGLAGGPANEQFF
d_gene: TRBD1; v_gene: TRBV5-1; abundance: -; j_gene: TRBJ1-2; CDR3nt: TGCGCCAGCAGCTTGGGGGTACGACAGGGAGACGGCTACACCTTC; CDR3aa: CASSLGVRQGDGYTF
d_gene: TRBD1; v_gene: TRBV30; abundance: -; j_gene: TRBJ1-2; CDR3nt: TGTGCCTGGAGTGTTGTGGGGACAGGGAGTGGTGGCTACACCTTC; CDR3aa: CAWSVVGTGSGGYTF
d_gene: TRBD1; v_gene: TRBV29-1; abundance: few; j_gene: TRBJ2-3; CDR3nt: TGCAGCGTTGAGGGACAGGGAGAAATCACAGATACGCAGTATTTT; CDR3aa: CSVEGQGEITDTQYF
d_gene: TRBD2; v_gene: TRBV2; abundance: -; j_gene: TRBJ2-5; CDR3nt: TGTGCCAGCTATCTAGCGGCCTACCAAGAGACCCAGTACTTC; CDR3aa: CASYLAAYQETQYF
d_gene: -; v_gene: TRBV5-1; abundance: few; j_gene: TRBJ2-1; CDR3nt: TGCGCCAGCAGCACAGAAGGTTCGAAACGCAATGAGCAGTTCTTC; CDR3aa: CASSTEGSKRNEQFF
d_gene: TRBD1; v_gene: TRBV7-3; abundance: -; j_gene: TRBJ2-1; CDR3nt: TGTGCCAGCAGCTCCTTACAGGGGGCTGAGCAGTTCTTC; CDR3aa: CASSSLQGAEQFF
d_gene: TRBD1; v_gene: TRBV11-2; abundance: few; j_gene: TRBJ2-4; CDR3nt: TGTGCCAGCAGCCGCTTAGGGGGCTTCGGAAACATTCAGTACTTC; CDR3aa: CASSRLGGFGNIQYF
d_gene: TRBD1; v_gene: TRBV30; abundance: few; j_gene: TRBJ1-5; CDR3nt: TGTGCTTGCGACAGGGGAGGCAATCAGCCCCAGCATTTT; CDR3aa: CACDRGGNQPQHF
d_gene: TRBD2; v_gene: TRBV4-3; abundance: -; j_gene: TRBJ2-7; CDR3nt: TGCGCCAGCAGCCAAGAATGGACTAGCGGGAGTTGGGAGCAGTACTTC; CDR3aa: CASSQEWTSGSWEQYF
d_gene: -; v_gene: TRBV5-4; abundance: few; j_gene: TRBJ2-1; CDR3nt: TGTGCCAGCAGCGCGGACAGAAACAATGAGCAGTTCTTC; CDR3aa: CASSADRNNEQFF
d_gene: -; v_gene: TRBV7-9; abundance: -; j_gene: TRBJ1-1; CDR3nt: TGTGCCAGCAGCTTGATCGATAGTAGGGGGACTGAAGCTTTCTTT; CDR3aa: CASSLIDSRGTEAFF
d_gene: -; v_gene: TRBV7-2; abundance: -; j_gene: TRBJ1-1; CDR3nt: TGTGCCAGCAGCTTAGGTATAGATTCCATCTCTGAAGCTTTCTTT; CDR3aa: CASSLGIDSISEAFF
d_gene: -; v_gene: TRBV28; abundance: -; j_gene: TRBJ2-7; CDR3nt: TGTGCCAGCAGTTTGTTCCGGGACACCGCCTACGAGCAGTACTTC; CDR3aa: CASSLFRDTAYEQYF
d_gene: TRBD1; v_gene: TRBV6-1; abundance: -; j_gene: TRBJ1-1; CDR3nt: TGTGCCAGCAGTGAAGCGGGACAGGGCACTGAAGCTTTCTTT; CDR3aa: CASSEAGQGTEAFF
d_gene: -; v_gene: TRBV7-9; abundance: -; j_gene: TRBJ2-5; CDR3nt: TGTGCCAGCAGCCCACCCGGGGGAGCAGGGACCCAGTACTTC; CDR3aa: CASSPPGGAGTQYF
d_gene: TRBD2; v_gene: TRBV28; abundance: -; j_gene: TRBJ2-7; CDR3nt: TGTGCCAGCAGTTTTACTAGCGGGTACTCCTACGAGCAGTACTTC; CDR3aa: CASSFTSGYSYEQYF
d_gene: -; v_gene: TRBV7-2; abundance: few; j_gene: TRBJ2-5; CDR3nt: TGTGCCAGCAGCTTAGTTAGGGGTGAGACCCAGTACTTC; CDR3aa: CASSLVRGETQYF
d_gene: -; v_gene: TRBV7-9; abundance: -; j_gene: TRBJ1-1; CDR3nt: TGTGCCAGCAGCTTAGTGGCAGGGGCAGTCCAAGCTTTCTTT; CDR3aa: CASSLVAGAVQAFF
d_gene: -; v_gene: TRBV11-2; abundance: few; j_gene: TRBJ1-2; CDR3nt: TGTGCCAGCAGCTCTGAGGGAGGCTATGGCTACACCTTC; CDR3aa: CASSSEGGYGYTF
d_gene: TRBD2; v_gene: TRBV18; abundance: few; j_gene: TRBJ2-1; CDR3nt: TGTGCCAGCTCACCACCGTTTGGGAGGGCGAATCTGTTCTTC; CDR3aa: CASSPPFGRANLFF